Presented here are 30 T cell receptor beta chains from one specimen sequenced in a study of a mutant IDH1 vaccine in newly diagnosed glioma. These receptors have no known antigen. Time point here: week 23, last vaccination. It was 300 ug of mutant IDH1 20-mer peptide that made up each vaccine dose, given with topical imiquimod. The method was immunoSEQ multiplex PCR; TCRdb's version includes in-frame clones alone and lacks a portion of them. In the table there are about 65,000 clones, more than 75% of which are singletons. The source was PBMCs, collected from a glioma patient whose treatment included an IDH1 peptide vaccine. The receptors were sampled from a man younger than 45 with glioma.

The chain links TRBV11-2 to TRBJ2-1, with 9 positions matching TRBD2. Germline V gene lookup returns CDR1 SGHAT and CDR2 FQNNGV. The CDR3 extends over 15 amino acids. V was pared by 5 bases and J by 8 bases, with 10 bases of the junction left unmatched. The CDR3 region has the DNA TGTGCCAGCAGCCAGCGCGGCGGGGGGGCTTATGAGCAGTTCTTC. Amino acid sequence: CASSQRGGGAYEQFF.

This clone was counted a few times. The rearrangement links TRBV27 to TRBJ2-1; D perhaps matches TRBD2 (5 bases). V was shortened by 4 bases and J by 5 bases, with 15 bases between the two germline ends. This CDR3 region has 15 residues. CDR1 is MNHEY, CDR2 SMNVEV, per germline (reference sequence). CDR3 region: CASSWTLALNNEQFF. CDR3 DNA sequence: TGTGCCAGCAGTTGGACCCTAGCCCTTAACAATGAGCAGTTCTTC.

The chain links TRBV2 to TRBJ1-5; 9 bases match TRBD1. The CDR3 runs to 14 residues. CDR1 is SNHLY and CDR2 is FYNNEI in the germline V gene. The V segment lost 6 bases and the J segment 4 bases; nucleotides outside the gene matches: 4. CDR3 residues: CASSWGQGNQPQHF. CDR3 sequence (DNA): TGTGCCAGCAGCTGGGGACAGGGAAATCAGCCCCAGCATTTT.

This chain links TRBV4-1 with TRBJ2-7; D might be TRBD1 (5 bases). V dropped 1 base and J dropped 5 bases, with 15 bases sitting between them. The CDR3 covers 15 residues. The germline gives CDR1 MGHRA, CDR2 YSYEKL. This CDR3 is CASSQVVKQVHEQYF. The CDR3 DNA follows: TGCGCCAGCAGCCAAGTGGTCAAACAGGTCCACGAGCAGTACTTC.

This chain joins TRBV28 and TRBJ2-7, with D hard to call. The V gene's germline CDR1 is MDHEN and CDR2 SYDVKM. V lost 3 bases and J 6 bases, leaving 12 bases between the germline ends. This CDR3 comprises 13 residues. The CDR3 DNA is TGTGCCAGCAGTTTGGTACCCGGTTTCGAGCAGTACTTC. Its translation is CASSLVPGFEQYF.

The chain is built from TRBV23-1 and TRBJ1-5; 7 positions agree with TRBD1. TRBV23-1 is an open reading frame, and its role is uncertain. V dropped 2 bases and J dropped 2; count of bases not matched to a gene: 21. This CDR3 is built from 21 residues. This CDR3 is CASSQTGPGQVGGFCNQPQHF. As DNA, the CDR3 is TGCGCCAGCAGTCAAACAGGCCCCGGACAGGTGGGAGGATTTTGCAATCAGCCCCAGCATTTT.

The chain carries TRBV6-1 and TRBJ2-6; D perhaps matches TRBD1 (5 bases). This CDR3 is built from 14 residues. CDR1 and CDR2 (germline): MNHNS, SASEGT. V was pared by 6 bases and J by 8 bases, with 14 bases between. The CDR3 DNA is TGTGCCAGCAGGGTGGACATTGGCACCAACGTCCTGACTTTC. Translating gives CASRVDIGTNVLTF.

The chain employs TRBV7-6 and TRBJ1-5; possibly TRBD1 for D (6 bases). V was cut by 3 bases and J by 6 bases, with 15 bases left in between. CDR1 is SGHVS and CDR2 is FNYEAQ in the germline V gene. This CDR3 has 15 residues. The DNA of the CDR3 is TGTGCCAGCAGCTTGGACACAGGGTTCGGTCAGCCCCAGCATTTT. Protein product: CASSLDTGFGQPQHF.

The chain has TRBV5-1 and TRBJ2-1, with D tentatively TRBD2 (7 bases). CDR1 is SGHRS and CDR2 is YFSETQ in the germline V gene. The CDR3 runs 15 residues. Trimming cost V 2 bases and J 3 bases, with 12 bases left between them. The CDR3 sequence: CASSFGGGYYNEQFF. The DNA for the CDR3 is TGCGCCAGCAGCTTTGGCGGGGGCTACTACAATGAGCAGTTCTTC.

The rearrangement joins TRBV5-1 to TRBJ2-3, with TRBD1 matching over 9 bases. The J segment lost 5 bases and the V segment lost 7 bases, leaving 8 bases of the junction unmatched. CDR1 is SGHRS and CDR2 is YFSETQ in the germline V gene. The CDR3 sequence is 14 residues long. CDR3 nucleotides: TGCGCCAGCGCCCCGGGGACAGGGCGAGATACGCAGTATTTT. This codes for CASAPGTGRDTQYF.

This clone showed up just a few times. This chain joins TRBV27 and TRBJ1-1; possible D gene TRBD1, 6 bases. Germline V gene data show CDR1 as MNHEY and CDR2 as SMNVEV (reference sequence). This CDR3 spans 15 amino acids. The V gene lost 0 bases and the J gene lost 1 base, with 9 bases spanning the gap. The CDR3 spells CASSLSGGGNTEAFF. In DNA form, the CDR3 reads TGTGCCAGCAGTTTATCGGGGGGCGGGAACACTGAAGCTTTCTTT.

The chain is built from TRBV5-1 and TRBJ1-1; TRBD1 matches 9 bases. Germline V CDR1 and CDR2: SGHRS, YFSETQ. The CDR3 sequence is 16 residues long. V gave up 2 bases and J gave up 3 bases; unmatched junction bases: 8. The CDR3 protein is CASSFSQGAEDTEAFF. The CDR3 bases are TGCGCCAGCAGCTTTTCACAGGGGGCGGAAGACACTGAAGCTTTCTTT.

The rearrangement links TRBV4-1 to TRBJ1-2; the match to TRBD1 covers 10 bases. Germline values: CDR1 MGHRA, CDR2 YSYEKL. V lost 4 bases to trimming and J lost 4 bases; unmatched junction nucleotides: 6. The CDR3 length is 15 residues. CDR3 residues: CASSPGQGNIYGYTF. Here the CDR3 DNA reads TGCGCCAGCAGCCCGGGACAGGGGAACATCTATGGCTACACCTTC.

The chain combines TRBV19 with TRBJ1-2; 7 bases fit TRBD1. This CDR3 region has 17 residues. V gave up 7 bases and J gave up 3 bases; unmatched junction bases: 17. Germline V gives CDR1 LNHDA, CDR2 SQIVND (reference sequence). CDR3 loop: CASMVDARDSEHYGYTF. CDR3 coding DNA: TGTGCCAGTATGGTAGATGCTCGGGACAGCGAACACTATGGCTACACCTTC.

The table lists this clone with a count of one. This chain connects TRBV5-6 to TRBJ1-4; D is perhaps TRBD1 (6 bases). Germline V gene lookup returns CDR1 SGHDT and CDR2 YYEEEE. The V gene lost 2 bases and the J gene lost 8 bases, with 13 bases spanning the gap. CDR3 length: 14 amino acids. Written as DNA, the CDR3 is TGTGCCAGCAGCTTTTTACAGGGTGGGGAAAAACTGTTTTTT. Translated, it gives CASSFLQGGEKLFF.

This clone appeared a few times. V and J are TRBV6-4 and TRBJ2-3, with 7 nucleotides matching TRBD2. The ends lost 2 bases at V and 3 bases at J; junction bases unmatched: 2. The germline V gene encodes CDR1 MRHNA and CDR2 SNTAGT. The CDR3 has 14 residues. The CDR3 sequence is CASSDGGGTDTQYF. CDR3 sequence (DNA): TGTGCCAGCAGTGACGGGGGGGGGACAGATACGCAGTATTTT.

This clone has just one count. The chain couples TRBV27 to TRBJ1-1; D uncertain. From germline, CDR1 is MNHEY and CDR2 SMNVEV (reference sequence). V was trimmed by 1 base and J by 1 base, leaving 16 bases between them. This CDR3 is built from 17 residues. Here the CDR3 reads CASSLFRSAGKNTEAFF. CDR3 sequence (DNA): TGTGCCAGCAGTTTATTTAGGTCCGCAGGTAAGAACACTGAAGCTTTCTTT.

This sequence joins TRBV6-5 and TRBJ1-1; D may be TRBD1 (5 bases). Looked up from germline, CDR1 is MNHEY and CDR2 is SVGAGI. V lost 4 bases and J 4 bases, leaving 16 bases between the germline ends. The CDR3 sequence is 15 residues long. CDR3 residues: CASSSDWGSSTEAFF. CDR3 in DNA: TGTGCCAGCAGTTCCGATTGGGGGTCGAGCACTGAAGCTTTCTTT.

The rearrangement uses TRBV29-1 and TRBJ2-5, with 7 bases aligning to TRBD1. Trimming cost V 5 bases and J 4 bases; bases outside gene matches: 10. The CDR3 sequence is 14 residues long. Per germline, CDR1 SQVTM and CDR2 ANQGSEA. The CDR3 loop is CSVYTRGWIETQYF. Here the CDR3 DNA reads TGCAGCGTTTACACCAGGGGGTGGATAGAGACCCAGTACTTC.

This clone was observed a single time. The chain links TRBV14 to TRBJ1-3, with a tentative D call TRBD1 (6 bases). The V end lost 8 bases, the J end lost 0 bases, and 11 bases lay between the germline ends. The CDR3 consists of 14 residues. Germline V gene lookup returns CDR1 SGHDN and CDR2 FVKESK. As DNA, the CDR3 is TGTGCCAGCGAACAGGGAAACTCTGGAAACACCATATATTTT. Its protein product is CASEQGNSGNTIYF.

The chain couples TRBV30 to TRBJ2-5, with TRBD1 matching 8 bases. Germline CDR1 is GTSNPN and CDR2 is SVGIG (reference sequence). V gave up 3 bases and J gave up 6 bases; unmatched junction bases: 6. This CDR3 region has 13 residues. The CDR3 DNA reads TGTGCCTGGAGCGGACAGGGCCGACAGACCCAGTACTTC. Translating it yields CAWSGQGRQTQYF.

This rearrangement joins TRBV6-5 to TRBJ1-2; D gene unclear. Deletions cut 6 bases from V and 2 bases from J, with 7 bases between. The CDR3 runs 12 residues. CDR1 and CDR2 from the germline V gene are MNHEY and SVGAGI. The CDR3, as DNA: TGTGCCAGCAGAGAAATGAACTATGGCTACACCTTC. The encoded protein is CASREMNYGYTF.

The chain carries TRBV7-9 and TRBJ2-7, with 7 bases fitting TRBD1. The CDR3 runs to 17 residues. The germline CDR1 and CDR2 sequences are SEHNR and FQNEAQ (reference sequence). Germline trimming cut 11 bases from V and 0 bases from J; bases unmatched to any gene: 19. CDR3 DNA sequence: TGTGCCGTATCCAAGGACTCCGGGACAGAAAGCTCCTACGAGCAGTACTTC. This gives the protein CAVSKDSGTESSYEQYF.

This clone was seen a few times. This sequence joins TRBV10-1 and TRBJ2-7; no definite D call. The V gene lost 3 bases and the J gene lost 3 bases, with 9 bases spanning the gap. Germline lookup yields CDR1 WNHNN and CDR2 SYGVQD (reference sequence). This CDR3 contains 13 residues. CDR3 nucleotides: TGCGCCAGCAGTGAAGGGATTCGCTACGAGCAGTACTTC. Translation: CASSEGIRYEQYF.

This clone has at least ten counts. This chain links TRBV7-6 with TRBJ2-3; D perhaps matches TRBD2 (7 bases). The CDR3 contains 18 residues. Germline V CDR1 and CDR2: SGHVS, FNYEAQ. V lost 4 bases, J lost 0 bases, and 20 bases lay in between. The DNA for the CDR3 is TGTGCCAGCAGCTGGGCGGGGGCAAGGGGCGGGAGCACAGATACGCAGTATTTT. As protein: CASSWAGARGGSTDTQYF. Using reference TRBV7-6 and TRBJ2-3 for the parts outside the CDR3, the full variable domain is GAGVSQSPRYKVTKRGQDVALRCDPISGHVSLYWYRQALGQGPEFLTYFNYEAQQDKSGLPNDRFSAERPEGSISTLTIQRTEQRDSAMYRCASSWAGARGGSTDTQYFGPGTRLTVL.

This CDR3 reads CASSLSNTGELFF. The DNA for the CDR3 is TGTGCCAGCAGCTTATCGAACACCGGGGAGCTGTTTTTT. The gene calls are TRBV11-2 and TRBJ2-2; D is unclear. This CDR3 contains 13 residues. V lost 2 bases to trimming and J lost 0 bases, with 1 base between them. Germline V lookup: CDR1 SGHAT, CDR2 FQNNGV.

The gene calls are TRBV5-4 and TRBJ1-1; D remains ambiguous. Germline loops: CDR1 SGHNT, CDR2 YYREEE (reference sequence). CDR3 size: 14 residues. Trimming stripped 2 bases from V and 1 base from J, with 9 bases between. DNA for the CDR3: TGTGCCAGCAGCTTCGGGAAGCGGAACACTGAAGCTTTCTTT. This translates into CASSFGKRNTEAFF.

This clone has only one observation. This chain joins TRBV5-5 and TRBJ2-3; D is uncertain. Trimming removed 0 bases at V and 2 bases at J, with 10 bases between. The CDR3 contains 15 residues. Germline CDR1 reads SGHKS; CDR2 reads YYEKEE (reference sequence). The CDR3 DNA reads TGTGCCAGCAGCTTGGGGCTAGGGATCACAGATACGCAGTATTTT. Translated: CASSLGLGITDTQYF.

The genes are TRBV14 and TRBJ2-3, with D unclear. The ends were cut back, 1 base at V and 5 bases at J, with 10 bases in the middle. CDR1 SGHDN and CDR2 FVKESK come from the germline V gene. CDR3 length: 14 amino acids. In DNA form, the CDR3 reads TGTGCCAGCAGCCAAGGGTCGATCGGAGATACGCAGTATTTT. Amino acids: CASSQGSIGDTQYF.

The CDR3 bases are TGTGCCAGCAGCCCACCTAGCGGGGCCTACGAGCAGTACTTC. Its protein product is CASSPPSGAYEQYF. This chain uses TRBV5-6 with TRBJ2-7; 9 nucleotides line up with TRBD2. With V trimmed by 4 bases and J by 2 bases, 4 bases remained unmatched. This CDR3 has 14 residues. CDR1 is SGHDT, CDR2 YYEEEE, per germline.